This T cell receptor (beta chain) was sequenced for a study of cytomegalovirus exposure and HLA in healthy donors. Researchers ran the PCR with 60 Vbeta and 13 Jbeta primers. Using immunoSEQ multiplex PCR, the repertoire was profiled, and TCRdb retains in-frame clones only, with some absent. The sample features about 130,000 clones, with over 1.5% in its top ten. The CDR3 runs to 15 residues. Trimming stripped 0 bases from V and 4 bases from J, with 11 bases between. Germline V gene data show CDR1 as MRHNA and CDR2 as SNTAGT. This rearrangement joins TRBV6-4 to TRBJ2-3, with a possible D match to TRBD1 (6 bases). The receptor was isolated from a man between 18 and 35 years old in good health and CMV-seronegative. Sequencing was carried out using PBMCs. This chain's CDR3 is CASSDSLGAPDTQYF. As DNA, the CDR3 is TGTGCCAGCAGTGACTCTCTGGGGGCCCCAGATACGCAGTATTTT.